The 5 T cell receptor beta chains presented below share a single source sample, sequenced in a study of blood T cell repertoires in COVID-19 (TCRdb year 2020). Library creation used the immunoSEQ multiplex PCR assay. TCRdb provides this immuneACCESS table in a form limited to in-frame rearrangements. Some clones are lacking; in checked studies, under half of them reflect an unresolved V gene, and why the rest are absent is not known. This sample gives tens of thousands of clones in total; 75% to 90% of them show up just once. The ten largest account for around 8% of the sample. Sequences were obtained from peripheral blood. These receptors were taken from a man over 45 with acute or convalescent COVID-19.

The chain employs TRBV7-2 and TRBJ2-2, with 7 nucleotides matching TRBD1. The CDR3 extends over 14 amino acids. Germline CDR1 SGHTA, CDR2 FQGNSA. J was trimmed by 8 bases and V by 3 bases; bases with no gene match: 6. CDR3 loop: CASSFETGMGELFF. CDR3 sequence (DNA): TGTGCCAGCAGCTTCGAGACAGGGATGGGGGAGCTGTTTTTT.

The rearrangement joins TRBV10-3 to TRBJ2-7; the match to TRBD1 covers 12 bases. The length of the CDR3 is 15 residues. Germline V CDR1 and CDR2: ENHRY, SYGVKD. V lost 2 bases, J lost 7 bases, and 6 bases stayed unmatched. CDR3 bases: TGTGCCATCAGTGAGGGGGGACAGGGGGCTCGGGAGCAGTACTTC. Its translation: CAISEGGQGAREQYF.

The V and J genes are TRBV19 and TRBJ2-7, with D possibly TRBD1 on 6 matching bases. Germline V gives CDR1 LNHDA, CDR2 SQIVND (reference sequence). V was shortened by 6 bases and J by 6 bases, with 21 bases between the two germline ends. The CDR3 runs 15 residues. Here the CDR3 reads CASSSQGLGGGEQYF. The CDR3 nucleotides are TGTGCCAGTAGCTCACAGGGCCTTGGAGGAGGCGAGCAGTACTTC.

The rearrangement joins TRBV19 to TRBJ1-2, with D unresolved. The ends were cut back, 6 bases at V and 8 bases at J, with 19 bases in the middle. This CDR3 has 14 amino acids. CDR1 is LNHDA, CDR2 SQIVND, per germline (reference sequence). In nucleotides, the CDR3 is TGTGCCAGTAGCCTTCTTGGAGGAAGGCGAGGCTACACCTTC. The encoded protein is CASSLLGGRRGYTF.

The rearrangement links TRBV3-1 (or the pseudogene TRBV3-2) to TRBJ2-1; no firm D call. V lost 1 base, J lost 6 bases, and 4 bases lay in between. This CDR3 has 12 amino acids. CDR1 LGHDT and CDR2 YNNKEL come from the germline V gene (reference sequence). The CDR3 loop reads CASSQVANEQFF. CDR3 nucleotides: TGTGCCAGCAGCCAAGTGGCCAATGAGCAGTTCTTC.